The source of this TCR beta chain is a study of beta chain features in type 1 diabetes. Study-level findings and limits: Diminished insertions and augmented deletions at VDJ junctions characterized type 1 diabetes patients. The study left unresolved whether HLA type influences TCRB rearrangement. Reads derived from cDNA could over-represent cells showing high TCR expression. Researchers report that Type 1 diabetes patients had moderately but significantly shorter TCRB CDR3s across all four CD4+ subsets.

Expressed TCRB transcripts were sequenced because the isolated RNA had all been reverse transcribed beforehand. This table comes from immunoSEQ multiplex PCR, and its TCRdb copy is limited to in-frame clones, with some not included. The table shows hundreds of thousands of clones, with 15% to 17% occurring only once. Looked up from germline, CDR1 is MGHRA and CDR2 is YSYEKL. Deletions cut 2 bases from V and 2 bases from J, with 6 bases between. The CDR3 covers 13 residues. This clone was seen a handful of times. Its antigen is as yet unknown. The chain links TRBV4-1 to TRBJ2-5; D is uncertain. This clonotype originated in a man aged 18 to 29 in good health. Specimen: naive CD4+ T cells from blood. Here the CDR3 reads CASSQWQQETQYF. The CDR3 DNA follows: TGCGCCAGCAGCCAATGGCAGCAAGAGACCCAGTACTTC.